These 32 T cell receptor beta chains were sequenced from one sample in a study of shared clonotypes between healthy human individuals. Repertoires were generated with immunoSEQ multiplex PCR, while TCRdb's copy carries only in-frame clones and drops some. The table records some 240,000 clones, 65% of them present only once. The sample was memory CD4+ T cells sorted from blood. Subset noted: CD45RA-negative fraction. The receptor set was obtained from a man younger than 45 in good health.

This clone was recorded only once. The chain's CDR3 is CASRSDSSYEQYF. The CDR3 DNA reads as TGTGCCAGCAGGTCAGACAGCTCCTACGAGCAGTACTTC. The chain has TRBV5-6 and TRBJ2-7, with D perhaps TRBD1 (5 bases). The germline V gene has CDR1 SGHDT and CDR2 YYEEEE. The length of the CDR3 is 13 residues. V dropped 5 bases and J dropped 0 bases, with 9 bases sitting between them.

CDR3 coding DNA: TGTGCCAGCAGCGGAGAGACCCAGTACTTC. Protein product: CASSGETQYF. This chain connects TRBV7-9 to TRBJ2-5; D is unresolved. Trimming left V 5 bases short and J 4 bases short, with 2 bases between. The CDR3 sequence is 10 residues long. CDR1 is SEHNR, CDR2 FQNEAQ, per germline (reference sequence).

The V and J genes are TRBV7-9 and TRBJ2-1; D not resolved. The CDR3 runs 14 residues. Germline V gene data show CDR1 as SEHNR and CDR2 as FQNEAQ (reference sequence). V dropped 4 bases and J dropped 4 bases, with 11 bases sitting between them. DNA of the CDR3: TGTGCCAGCAGCTCTGGCTCATCTTACAATGAGCAGTTCTTC. Translated, it gives CASSSGSSYNEQFF.

The rearrangement uses TRBV18 and TRBJ2-3; possible D gene TRBD1, 5 bases. The CDR3 sequence is 15 residues long. Trimming pared 2 bases from V and 0 bases from J, leaving 9 bases between. From germline, CDR1 is KGHSH and CDR2 LQKENI. The CDR3 is CASSPATASTDTQYF. The CDR3 DNA sequence: TGTGCCAGCTCACCAGCGACAGCCAGCACAGATACGCAGTATTTT.

The rearrangement joins TRBV5-1 to TRBJ2-7; 9 bases match TRBD2. Germline V CDR1 and CDR2: SGHRS, YFSETQ. The ends lost 0 bases at V and 2 bases at J; junction bases unmatched: 6. This CDR3 has 16 residues. CDR3 DNA sequence: TGCGCCAGCAGCTTGGTGGGCGGCGGGAGGGCCTACGAGCAGTACTTC. It is translated as CASSLVGGGRAYEQYF. Variable domain in full (rest from reference TRBV5-1 and TRBJ2-7): KAGVTQTPRYLIKTRGQQVTLSCSPISGHRSVSWYQQTPGQGLQFLFEYFSETQRNKGNFPGRFSGRQFSNSRSEMNVSTLELGDSALYLCASSLVGGGRAYEQYFGPGTRLTVT.

The chain links TRBV4-3 to TRBJ2-6; D call uncertain. Trimming removed 4 bases at V and 0 bases at J, with 13 bases between. Germline CDR1 is LGHNA and CDR2 is YSLEER. The CDR3 has 17 amino acids. CDR3: CASSPRQVSSGANVLTF. CDR3 DNA sequence: TGCGCCAGCAGCCCCCGGCAGGTCAGCTCTGGGGCCAACGTCCTGACTTTC.

This clone was picked up many times. The sample carries other DNA sequences with the same CDR3. The chain links TRBV5-4 to TRBJ1-1; D ambiguous. V was shortened by 4 bases and J by 4 bases, with 8 bases between the two germline ends. Germline lookup yields CDR1 SGHNT and CDR2 YYREEE (reference sequence). The CDR3 contains 12 residues. CDR3 in amino acids: CASSGRGTEAFF. In DNA, the CDR3 is TGTGCCAGCAGCGGACGAGGCACTGAAGCTTTCTTT.

The chain has TRBV5-4 and TRBJ1-2, with 7 bases fitting TRBD1. Unmatched junction bases numbered 10, after V lost 3 bases and J lost 5 bases. The CDR3 has 15 residues. Germline V gene data show CDR1 as SGHNT and CDR2 as YYREEE (reference sequence). The CDR3 spells CASSSDRVMGYGYTF. The CDR3 DNA reads TGTGCCAGCAGCTCTGACAGGGTGATGGGTTATGGCTACACCTTC.

Only one count was recorded for this clone. The gene calls are TRBV10-3 and TRBJ1-4; D is ambiguous. Trimming cost V 10 bases and J 4 bases, with 13 bases left between them. The V gene's germline CDR1 is ENHRY and CDR2 SYGVKD. The CDR3 loop spans 13 amino acids. CDR3 sequence: CATRGGGNEKLFF. The CDR3 DNA reads TGTGCCACCCGCGGAGGCGGTAATGAAAAACTGTTTTTT.

The chain has TRBV28 and TRBJ2-1; TRBD2 matches at 13 bases. The length of the CDR3 is 18 residues. The germline gives CDR1 MDHEN, CDR2 SYDVKM. Trimming cost V 4 bases and J 8 bases; bases outside gene matches: 14. CDR3 protein: CASSSGTSGNLAGDEQFF. CDR3 nucleotide sequence: TGTGCCAGCAGTTCCGGGACTAGCGGGAATTTGGCCGGGGATGAGCAGTTCTTC.

The V gene is TRBV5-5, the J gene TRBJ2-1; no clear D. Germline lookup yields CDR1 SGHKS and CDR2 YYEKEE (reference sequence). The CDR3 totals 13 residues. The V end was cut by 0 bases, the J end by 0 bases, with 1 base between. The CDR3 is CASSLDSYNEQFF. The CDR3 bases are TGTGCCAGCAGCTTGGACTCCTACAATGAGCAGTTCTTC.

This chain links TRBV5-1 with TRBJ2-1; no clear D gene. The germline V gene encodes CDR1 SGHRS and CDR2 YFSETQ. CDR3 length: 14 residues. V was cut by 4 bases and J by 5 bases, with 13 bases left in between. The CDR3 reads CASSIPLAHNEQFF. The CDR3 DNA is TGCGCCAGCAGCATCCCTCTGGCGCACAATGAGCAGTTCTTC. Variable domain in full (rest from reference TRBV5-1 and TRBJ2-1): KAGVTQTPRYLIKTRGQQVTLSCSPISGHRSVSWYQQTPGQGLQFLFEYFSETQRNKGNFPGRFSGRQFSNSRSEMNVSTLELGDSALYLCASSIPLAHNEQFFGPGTRLTVL.

This clone came up once. The chain is built from TRBV9 and TRBJ1-4; a weak D match, TRBD1 (5 bases). The CDR3 has 15 residues. CDR1 and CDR2 from the germline V gene are SGDLS and YYNGEE. Trimming stripped 4 bases from V and 4 bases from J, with 14 bases between. The CDR3, as DNA: TGTGCCAGCAGCCCCCGACAGTCAATTAATGAAAAACTGTTTTTT. Protein product: CASSPRQSINEKLFF.

The genes are TRBV10-3 and TRBJ2-1, with 10 bases aligning to TRBD2. CDR1 and CDR2 from the germline V gene are ENHRY and SYGVKD. After removal of 2 bases from V and 7 bases from J, the junction contained 5 bases not matched to a gene. The CDR3 covers 15 residues. CDR3 in DNA: TGTGCCATCAGTGAGGGGCTAGCGGGGGCGAATGAGCAGTTCTTC. Protein product: CAISEGLAGANEQFF.

The rearrangement uses TRBV28 and TRBJ2-3; 10 bases align to TRBD2. CDR3 length equals 15 residues. V was clipped by 6 bases and J by 11 bases; unmatched bases: 14. Germline CDR1 MDHEN, CDR2 SYDVKM. The CDR3 spells CASRPSGRAPHGQYF. Here the CDR3 DNA reads TGTGCCAGCAGACCGAGCGGGAGGGCGCCCCATGGGCAGTATTTT.

Of note for this clone: A much larger clone sits a single nucleotide away, making a read error possible. This sample also contains other DNA sequences that code for the same CDR3. The chain recombines TRBV28 with TRBJ2-7, with D tentatively TRBD2 (6 bases). This CDR3 has 14 amino acids. Germline CDR1 MDHEN, CDR2 SYDVKM. The CDR3 bases are TGTGCCAGCAGCACCCTTGTGGCCCTTGGAGGGGTCTACTTT. This translates into CASSTLVALGGVYF.

The gene calls are TRBV29-1 and TRBJ2-1; a possible D gene is TRBD2 (6 bases). Germline V gene lookup returns CDR1 SQVTM and CDR2 ANQGSEA. V lost 7 bases, J lost 1 base, and 23 bases lay in between. This CDR3 has 17 residues. Here the CDR3 reads CSGGLYGRGRSYNEQFF. CDR3 DNA sequence: TGCAGCGGGGGTTTATACGGGCGGGGCCGGTCCTACAATGAGCAGTTCTTC.

The rearrangement joins TRBV25-1 to TRBJ2-6; 7 nucleotides line up with TRBD1. The CDR3 runs to 17 residues. From germline, CDR1 is MGHDK and CDR2 SYGVNS. Trimming took 7 bases from V and 1 from J; bases not matched to a gene: 10. The CDR3 nucleotides read TGTGCCAGCACCTCGGACAGGACGCCATCTGGGGCCAACGTCCTGACTTTC. This gives the protein CASTSDRTPSGANVLTF.

This chain links TRBV19 with TRBJ1-1; 8 bases map to TRBD1. Germline V gene sequence: CDR1 LNHDA, CDR2 SQIVND (reference sequence). The CDR3 is 16 amino acids. The V and J ends lost 3 bases and 1 base, in that order; junction bases with no gene match: 7. CDR3 region: CASSIFPGTGNTEAFF. CDR3 coding DNA: TGTGCCAGTAGTATTTTTCCCGGGACAGGGAACACTGAAGCTTTCTTT.

J is TRBJ1-2 and V is TRBV30; tentative D call: TRBD1 (5 bases). This CDR3 spans 12 amino acids. The V gene's germline CDR1 is GTSNPN and CDR2 SVGIG (reference sequence). Trimming shortened V by 0 bases and J by 4 bases, and 6 bases separated the two germline ends. This CDR3 is CAWSVGTYGYTF. CDR3 in DNA: TGTGCCTGGAGTGTTGGGACCTATGGCTACACCTTC.

This clone came up a few times. The chain combines TRBV27 with TRBJ2-7; either TRBD1 or TRBD2 may fit D (5 bases each). Germline V gives CDR1 MNHEY, CDR2 SMNVEV (reference sequence). V was trimmed by 3 bases and J by 2 bases, leaving 11 bases between them. CDR3 size: 14 residues. The CDR3: CASSLRGPTYEQYF. The CDR3 DNA follows: TGTGCCAGCAGTTTGAGGGGTCCAACCTACGAGCAGTACTTC.

CDR3 amino acids: CASSLRQGATAFF. The CDR3 coding sequence is TGTGCCAGCAGCTTACGTCAGGGGGCGACAGCTTTCTTT. The chain employs TRBV7-2 and TRBJ1-1; 8 positions agree with TRBD1. Looked up from germline, CDR1 is SGHTA and CDR2 is FQGNSA. CDR3 size: 13 residues. The J segment lost 10 bases and the V segment lost 2 bases, leaving 6 bases of the junction unmatched.

This clone turned up a few times. The chain links TRBV10-2 to TRBJ1-5; D gene ambiguous. Deletions cut 7 bases from V and 2 bases from J, with 9 bases between. Looked up from germline, CDR1 is WSHSY and CDR2 is SAAADI. The CDR3 consists of 13 residues. The CDR3, as DNA: TGCGCCAGCACCGCGACGGGCAATCAGCCCCAGCATTTT. Amino acids: CASTATGNQPQHF.

The genes are TRBV15 and TRBJ2-1, with 7 bases aligning to TRBD1. In germline, CDR1 is LNHNV, CDR2 YYDKDF (reference sequence). This CDR3 is 14 amino acids long. The V gene end was trimmed by 0 bases and the J gene end by 9 bases; junction bases not matched to a gene: 5. The CDR3 protein is CATSRDRGFGEQFF. The CDR3 nucleotides are TGTGCCACCAGCAGAGACAGGGGGTTTGGTGAGCAGTTCTTC. The whole variable domain, filled in from reference TRBV15 and TRBJ2-1, reads DAMVIQNPRYQVTQFGKPVTLSCSQTLNHNVMYWYQQKSSQAPKLLFHYYDKDFNNEADTPDNFQSRRPNTSFCFLDIRSPGLGDTAMYLCATSRDRGFGEQFFGPGTRLTVL.

The chain has TRBV6-6 and TRBJ2-7, with 8 bases identical to TRBD1. The CDR3 is 14 residues long. CDR1 MNHNY and CDR2 SVGAGI come from the germline V gene (reference sequence). V lost 6 bases, J lost 3 bases, and 7 bases stayed unmatched. The CDR3 DNA reads as TGTGCCAGCAGGCGGACAGGGCCTTACTACGAGCAGTACTTC. It encodes CASRRTGPYYEQYF.

This clone occurred a few times. Other DNA sequences in this sample translate to the same CDR3. This chain links TRBV2 with TRBJ2-5, with unresolved D. The CDR3 runs 12 residues. Trimming shortened V by 2 bases and J by 0 bases, and 1 base separated the two germline ends. Germline V gene data show CDR1 as SNHLY and CDR2 as FYNNEI. In nucleotides, the CDR3 is TGTGCCAGCAGTGAATACCAAGAGACCCAGTACTTC. Encoded protein: CASSEYQETQYF.

The chain couples TRBV10-3 to TRBJ1-4; D not certain. The germline V and J ends were trimmed by 4 bases and 3 bases, with 6 bases remaining between them. The CDR3 has 13 amino acids. The germline V gene has CDR1 ENHRY and CDR2 SYGVKD. The CDR3 reads CAISAGSNEKLFF. The CDR3, as DNA: TGTGCCATCAGTGCCGGATCTAATGAAAAACTGTTTTTT.

A few counts support this clone. The V call is TRBV10-1, the J call TRBJ2-1; D not certain. Germline CDR1 is WNHNN and CDR2 is SYGVQD (reference sequence). The CDR3 has 13 amino acids. V was cut by 0 bases and J by 7 bases, with 7 bases left in between. The CDR3: CASSESIRNEQFF. CDR3 nucleotides: TGCGCCAGCAGTGAGTCGATCAGGAATGAGCAGTTCTTC.

The chain uses TRBV27 and TRBJ2-1; 8 bases are a match to TRBD2. Per germline, CDR1 MNHEY and CDR2 SMNVEV (reference sequence). The CDR3 runs to 16 residues. V shed 7 bases, J shed 8 bases, and the junction held 16 bases outside the gene matches. The CDR3 DNA follows: TGTGCCAGCACCACCGCCGGGACTAGGTTTAGCTATGAGCAGTTCTTC. Protein: CASTTAGTRFSYEQFF.

The rearrangement uses TRBV15 and TRBJ1-1; D might be TRBD1 (5 bases). Deletions cut 0 bases from V and 8 bases from J, with 13 bases between. CDR3 length: 14 amino acids. Germline V gene sequence: CDR1 LNHNV, CDR2 YYDKDF (reference sequence). CDR3 sequence reads: CATSRETPRGEAFF. The CDR3 DNA reads TGTGCCACCAGCAGAGAGACCCCCCGGGGGGAAGCTTTCTTT. The entire variable domain, with the rest obtained from reference TRBV15 and TRBJ1-1, is as follows: DAMVIQNPRYQVTQFGKPVTLSCSQTLNHNVMYWYQQKSSQAPKLLFHYYDKDFNNEADTPDNFQSRRPNTSFCFLDIRSPGLGDTAMYLCATSRETPRGEAFFGQGTRLTVV.

In its sample, this clone was seen a few times. This chain uses TRBV7-8 with TRBJ2-7; TRBD1 matches 12 bases. V lost 4 bases, J lost 3 bases, and 4 bases stayed unmatched. Germline lookup yields CDR1 SGHVS and CDR2 FQNEAQ. The CDR3 sequence is 15 residues long. The CDR3 region is CASSSGQGAIYEQYF. In DNA, the CDR3 is TGTGCCAGCAGCTCGGGACAGGGGGCCATCTACGAGCAGTACTTC.

The sample holds a few counts of this clone. The chain has TRBV5-1 and TRBJ2-5; no firm D call. V lost 2 bases, J lost 2 bases, and 7 bases lay in between. The length of the CDR3 is 13 residues. Germline V gene lookup returns CDR1 SGHRS and CDR2 YFSETQ. CDR3 sequence: CASSFDNQETQYF. The CDR3 DNA reads as TGCGCCAGCAGCTTTGACAATCAAGAGACCCAGTACTTC.